The 19 T cell receptor beta chains presented below share a single source sample, sequenced in a study of early T cells in non-severe SARS-CoV-2 infection. TCRdb fed the 5' RACE reads into MiXCR, producing one record per CDR3 protein. The repertoire holds tens of thousands of distinct CDR3 sequences, 5.5% to 8% seen once, with roughly a quarter in the top ten. Material: whole blood, obtained at baseline. Source of these receptors: an adult who was a healthcare worker with PCR-confirmed SARS-CoV-2 infection or an uninfected control (not recorded which).

The CDR3: CASRYRTVQKSYEQYF. The CDR3 nucleotides are TGTGCCAGCAGGTACCGGACAGTCCAAAAATCCTACGAGCAGTACTTC. The V and J genes are TRBV6-6 and TRBJ2-7, with a tentative D call TRBD1 (6 bases). Germline V gene data show CDR1 as MNHNY and CDR2 as SVGAGI (reference sequence). The V end was cut by 6 bases, the J end by 1 base, with 19 bases between. This CDR3 comprises 16 residues.

The chain carries TRBV5-1 and TRBJ2-2, with 7 bases identical to TRBD1. Germline values: CDR1 SGHRS, CDR2 YFSETQ. V shed 6 bases and J 7 bases; nucleotides not matched to a gene: 9. The CDR3 runs to 14 residues. In DNA form, the CDR3 reads TGCGCCAGCAAGACAGGGCTAACTGACGGGGAGCTGTTTTTT. As protein: CASKTGLTDGELFF. The whole variable domain, filled in from reference TRBV5-1 and TRBJ2-2, reads KAGVTQTPRYLIKTRGQQVTLSCSPISGHRSVSWYQQTPGQGLQFLFEYFSETQRNKGNFPGRFSGRQFSNSRSEMNVSTLELGDSALYLCASKTGLTDGELFFGEGSRLTVL.

There are a few counts of this clonotype. The chain carries TRBV7-2 and TRBJ2-3, with D unclear. Looked up from germline, CDR1 is SGHTA and CDR2 is FQGNSA. The CDR3 has 12 residues. V was pared by 6 bases and J by 0 bases, with 4 bases between. The CDR3 DNA reads TGTGCCAGCAGGCCCAGCACAGATACGCAGTATTTT. Its translation: CASRPSTDTQYF.

There are many counts of this clonotype. This chain connects TRBV10-3 to TRBJ2-7; no clear D. V was shortened by 4 bases and J by 3 bases, with 13 bases between the two germline ends. The CDR3 has 14 residues. The germline V gene has CDR1 ENHRY and CDR2 SYGVKD. The CDR3 loop is CAISGGTYFYEQYF. In DNA form, the CDR3 reads TGTGCCATCAGTGGGGGTACCTACTTCTACGAGCAGTACTTC.

At least ten counts were recorded for this clonotype. The chain employs TRBV7-2 and TRBJ1-1; D remains unclear. Germline CDR1 is SGHTA and CDR2 is FQGNSA. The ends were cut back, 3 bases at V and 0 bases at J, with 11 bases in the middle. The CDR3 loop spans 15 amino acids. CDR3 in amino acids: CASSFVEGMNTEAFF. CDR3 DNA sequence: TGTGCCAGCAGCTTCGTCGAGGGCATGAACACTGAAGCTTTCTTT.

This clonotype was counted at least ten times. The genes are TRBV5-1 and TRBJ1-1; D perhaps matches TRBD1 (6 bases). Germline-derived CDR1 and CDR2 are SGHRS and YFSETQ. CDR3 length: 20 amino acids. The V and J ends lost 0 bases and 5 bases respectively, with 29 bases between them. CDR3 loop: CASSLAITGGGEGFVTEAFF. CDR3 bases: TGCGCCAGCAGCTTGGCGATCACAGGCGGGGGCGAGGGTTTCGTGACTGAAGCTTTCTTT.

There are many counts of this clonotype. The chain combines TRBV6-6 with TRBJ2-1; D gene ambiguous. This CDR3 spans 12 amino acids. The germline gives CDR1 MNHNY, CDR2 SVGAGI (reference sequence). Trimming cost V 5 bases and J 10 bases, with 12 bases left between them. DNA of the CDR3: TGTGCCAGCAGTAAGAAGTACGAAGAGCAGTTCTTC. It encodes CASSKKYEEQFF.

The chain employs TRBV18 and TRBJ2-5; a weak D match, TRBD2 (5 bases). Germline V CDR1 and CDR2: KGHSH, LQKENI. This CDR3 has 13 residues. The V and J ends lost 6 bases and 2 bases respectively, with 10 bases between them. Here the CDR3 reads CASSDFNQETQYF. The CDR3, as DNA: TGTGCCAGCTCGGACTTTAATCAAGAGACCCAGTACTTC.

The chain joins TRBV3-1 to TRBJ1-5; D is perhaps TRBD1 (6 bases). Germline loops: CDR1 LGHDT, CDR2 YNNKEL (reference sequence). The length of the CDR3 is 16 residues. The V end lost 3 bases, the J end lost 4 bases, and 16 bases lay between the germline ends. The CDR3 DNA is TGTGCCAGCAGCCAGTCTTCAGGGACAACTAATCAGCCCCAGCATTTT. Its translation is CASSQSSGTTNQPQHF.

The V and J genes are TRBV6-6 and TRBJ1-5; the D gene is possibly TRBD1 (6 bases). Trimming shortened V by 5 bases and J by 0 bases, and 8 bases separated the two germline ends. Germline CDR1 is MNHNY and CDR2 is SVGAGI (reference sequence). The CDR3 covers 14 residues. The CDR3 DNA reads TGTGCCAGCAGTAGGGACATTAGCAATCAGCCCCAGCATTTT. Its translation: CASSRDISNQPQHF.

At least ten counts were recorded for this clonotype. This chain joins TRBV20-1 and TRBJ1-5; possibly TRBD1 for D (5 bases). The CDR3 sequence is 13 residues long. V lost 3 bases to trimming and J lost 6 bases, with 12 bases between them. CDR1 is DFQATT and CDR2 is SNEGSKA in the germline V gene (reference sequence). The CDR3 DNA reads TGCAGTGCTAGTATGGGGACGGCTCAGCCCCAGCATTTT. It is translated as CSASMGTAQPQHF.

In its sample, this clonotype was seen a few times. The CDR3 sequence is CASSTSPGGATYEQYF. CDR3 DNA: TGTGCCAGCAGTACCAGTCCGGGAGGGGCAACCTACGAGCAGTACTTC. The chain links TRBV6-5 to TRBJ2-7, with 8 positions matching TRBD2. This CDR3 is 16 amino acids long. Germline-derived CDR1 and CDR2 are MNHEY and SVGAGI. Trimming took 5 bases from V and 2 from J; bases not matched to a gene: 11.

Many counts were recorded for this clonotype. This chain links TRBV12-3 or TRBV12-4 with TRBJ1-5; the D is unclear. CDR3 length equals 15 residues. V dropped 0 bases and J dropped 2 bases, with 8 bases sitting between them. DNA for the CDR3: TGTGCCAGCAGTTTAGCAGGGTTTGGCAATCAGCCCCAGCATTTT. Its protein is CASSLAGFGNQPQHF.

This clonotype was observed a few times. The chain carries TRBV4-1 and TRBJ1-1; the D gene is possibly TRBD1 (5 bases). V dropped 3 bases and J dropped 0 bases, with 23 bases sitting between them. Germline V CDR1 and CDR2: MGHRA, YSYEKL. CDR3 length equals 19 residues. The chain's CDR3 is CASSHPSLGGEGMNTEAFF. The CDR3 DNA sequence: TGCGCCAGCAGCCATCCTAGTTTGGGAGGGGAAGGGATGAACACTGAAGCTTTCTTT.

The chain links TRBV29-1 to TRBJ1-5; the D is unclear. Trimming took off 7 bases at V and 4 bases at J, with 14 bases between the two ends. CDR3 length equals 13 residues. Germline V lookup: CDR1 SQVTM, CDR2 ANQGSEA. CDR3 nucleotide sequence: TGCAGCGCCCTGACCCAATATAATCAGCCCCAGCATTTT. This codes for CSALTQYNQPQHF.

CDR3 sequence (DNA): TGTGCCACCAGCTTCTCCCCGGGACAGGGTGTAACCGGGGAGCTGTTTTTT. Protein product: CATSFSPGQGVTGELFF. V gene TRBV24-1 combines with J gene TRBJ2-2; 9 bases match TRBD1. The CDR3 is made up of 17 amino acids. Per the germline V gene, CDR1 is KGHDR and CDR2 is SFDVKD. Trimming took 7 bases from V and 5 from J; bases not matched to a gene: 13.

This clonotype was observed a handful of times. This chain joins TRBV30 and TRBJ2-2; 8 bases map to TRBD1. CDR3 length: 13 residues. Germline CDR1 GTSNPN, CDR2 SVGIG (reference sequence). Losses at the gene ends were 3 bases for V and 6 bases for J; bases not matched to a gene: 3. The CDR3 coding sequence is TGTGCCTGGAGGGACAGGGTACCCGGGGAGCTGTTTTTT. It encodes CAWRDRVPGELFF. The entire variable domain, with the rest obtained from reference TRBV30 and TRBJ2-2, is as follows: SQTIHQWPATLVQPVGSPLSLECTVEGTSNPNLYWYRQAAGRGLQLLFYSVGIGQISSEVPQNLSASRPQDRQFILSSKKLLLSDSGFYLCAWRDRVPGELFFGEGSRLTVL.

This clonotype appeared many times. V is TRBV7-9 and J is TRBJ1-1; a possible D gene is TRBD1 (6 bases). Germline V CDR1 and CDR2: SEHNR, FQNEAQ (reference sequence). Trimming cost V 8 bases and J 0 bases, with 10 bases left between them. The CDR3 extends over 13 amino acids. In DNA, the CDR3 is TGTGCCAGCGCGGGACATTTGAACACTGAAGCTTTCTTT. It encodes CASAGHLNTEAFF.

This clonotype was detected many times. The J gene is TRBJ1-1, the V gene TRBV20-1, with D unclear. The germline V gene has CDR1 DFQATT and CDR2 SNEGSKA (reference sequence). The CDR3 contains 14 residues. Trimming removed 0 bases from V and 3 bases from J, with 11 bases in between. Here the CDR3 reads CSARERRDYTEAFF. Written as DNA, the CDR3 is TGCAGTGCTAGAGAGCGTCGAGACTACACTGAAGCTTTCTTT.